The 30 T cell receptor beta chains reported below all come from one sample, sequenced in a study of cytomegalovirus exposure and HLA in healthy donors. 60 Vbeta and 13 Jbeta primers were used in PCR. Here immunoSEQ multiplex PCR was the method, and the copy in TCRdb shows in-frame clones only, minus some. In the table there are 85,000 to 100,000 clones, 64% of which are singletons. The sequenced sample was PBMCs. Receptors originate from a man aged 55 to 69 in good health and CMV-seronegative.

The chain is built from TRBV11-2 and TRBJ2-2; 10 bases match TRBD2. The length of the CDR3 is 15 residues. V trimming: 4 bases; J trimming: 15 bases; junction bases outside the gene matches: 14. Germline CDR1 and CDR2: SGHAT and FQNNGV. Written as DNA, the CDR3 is TGTGCCAGCAGCTCCACTAGCGGGGTGAACACCGGGATGTTTTTT. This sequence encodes CASSSTSGVNTGMFF.

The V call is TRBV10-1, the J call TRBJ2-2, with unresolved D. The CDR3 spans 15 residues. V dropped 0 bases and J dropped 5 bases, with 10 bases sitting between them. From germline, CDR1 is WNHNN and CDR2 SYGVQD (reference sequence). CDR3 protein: CASSESAFETGELFF. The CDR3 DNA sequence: TGCGCCAGCAGTGAGTCGGCTTTTGAAACCGGGGAGCTGTTTTTT.

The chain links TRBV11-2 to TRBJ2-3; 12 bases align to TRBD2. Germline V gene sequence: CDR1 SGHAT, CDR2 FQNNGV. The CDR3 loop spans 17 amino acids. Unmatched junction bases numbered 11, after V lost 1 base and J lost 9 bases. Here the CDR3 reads CASSLGPSGRAAGTQYF. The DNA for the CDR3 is TGTGCCAGCAGCTTAGGGCCTAGCGGGAGGGCCGCGGGGACGCAGTATTTT. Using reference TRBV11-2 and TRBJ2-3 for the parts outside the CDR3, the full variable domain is EAGVAQSPRYKIIEKRQSVAFWCNPISGHATLYWYQQILGQGPKLLIQFQNNGVVDDSQLPKDRFSAERLKGVDSTLKIQPAKLEDSAVYLCASSLGPSGRAAGTQYFGPGTRLTVL.

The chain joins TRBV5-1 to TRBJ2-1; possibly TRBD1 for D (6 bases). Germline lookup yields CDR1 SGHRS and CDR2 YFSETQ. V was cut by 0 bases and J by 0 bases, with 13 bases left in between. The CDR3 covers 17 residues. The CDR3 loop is CASSLVPGRGSYNEQFF. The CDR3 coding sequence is TGCGCCAGCAGCTTGGTCCCCGGCAGGGGCTCCTACAATGAGCAGTTCTTC.

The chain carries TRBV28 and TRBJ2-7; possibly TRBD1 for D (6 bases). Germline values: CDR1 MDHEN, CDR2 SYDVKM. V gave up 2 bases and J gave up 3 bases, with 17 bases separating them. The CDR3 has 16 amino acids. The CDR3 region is CASSLLDRQVLYEQYF. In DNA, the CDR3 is TGTGCCAGCAGTTTACTCGACCGACAGGTACTCTACGAGCAGTACTTC.

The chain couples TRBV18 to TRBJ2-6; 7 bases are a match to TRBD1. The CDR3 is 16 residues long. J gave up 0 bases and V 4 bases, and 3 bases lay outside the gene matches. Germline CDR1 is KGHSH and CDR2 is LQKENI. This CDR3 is CASSRQGNSGANVLTF. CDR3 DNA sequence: TGTGCCAGCTCACGACAGGGAAACTCTGGGGCCAACGTCCTGACTTTC. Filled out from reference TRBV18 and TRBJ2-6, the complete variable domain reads NAGVMQNPRHLVRRRGQEARLRCSPMKGHSHVYWYRQLPEEGLKFMVYLQKENIIDESGMPKERFSAEFPKEGPSILRIQQVVRGDSAAYFCASSRQGNSGANVLTFGAGSRLTVL.

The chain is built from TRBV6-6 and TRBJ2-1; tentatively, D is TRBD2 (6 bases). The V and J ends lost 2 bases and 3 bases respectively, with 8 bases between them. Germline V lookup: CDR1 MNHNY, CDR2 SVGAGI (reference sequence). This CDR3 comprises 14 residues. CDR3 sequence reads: CASSYGGVYNEQFF. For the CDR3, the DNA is TGTGCCAGCAGTTACGGCGGGGTCTACAATGAGCAGTTCTTC.

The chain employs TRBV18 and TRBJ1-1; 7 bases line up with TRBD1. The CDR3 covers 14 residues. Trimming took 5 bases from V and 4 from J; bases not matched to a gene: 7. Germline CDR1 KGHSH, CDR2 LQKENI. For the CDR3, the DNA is TGTGCCAGCTCAAATCTCAGGGGGACCACTGAAGCTTTCTTT. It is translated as CASSNLRGTTEAFF.

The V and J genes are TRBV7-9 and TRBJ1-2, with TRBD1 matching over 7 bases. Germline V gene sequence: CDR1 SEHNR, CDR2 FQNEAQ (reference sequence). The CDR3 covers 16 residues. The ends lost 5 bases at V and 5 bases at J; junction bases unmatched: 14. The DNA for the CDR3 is TGTGCCAGCAGCCAATCGAGACAGGGTGGGGATTATGGCTACACCTTC. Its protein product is CASSQSRQGGDYGYTF.

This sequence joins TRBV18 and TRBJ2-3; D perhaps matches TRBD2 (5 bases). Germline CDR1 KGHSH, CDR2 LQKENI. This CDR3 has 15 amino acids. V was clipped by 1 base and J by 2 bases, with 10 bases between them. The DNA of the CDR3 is TGTGCCAGCTCACCACTTGGAGCGGACACAGATACGCAGTATTTT. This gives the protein CASSPLGADTDTQYF.

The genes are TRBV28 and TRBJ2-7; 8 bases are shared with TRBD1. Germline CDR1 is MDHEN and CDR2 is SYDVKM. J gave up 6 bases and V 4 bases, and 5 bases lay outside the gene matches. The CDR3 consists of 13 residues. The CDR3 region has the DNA TGTGCCAGCAGTTGGACAGGGCCCCGCGAGCAGTACTTC. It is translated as CASSWTGPREQYF.

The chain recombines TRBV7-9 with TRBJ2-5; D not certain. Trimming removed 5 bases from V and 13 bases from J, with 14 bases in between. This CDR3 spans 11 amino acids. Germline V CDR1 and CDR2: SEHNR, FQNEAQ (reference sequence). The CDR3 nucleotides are TGTGCCAGCAGCACCGGTACCCCGGGGTACTTC. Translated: CASSTGTPGYF. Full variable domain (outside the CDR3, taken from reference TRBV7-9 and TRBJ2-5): DTGVSQNPRHKITKRGQNVTFRCDPISEHNRLYWYRQTLGQGPEFLTYFQNEAQLEKSRLLSDRFSAERPKGSFSTLEIQRTEQGDSAMYLCASSTGTPGYFGPGTRLLVL.

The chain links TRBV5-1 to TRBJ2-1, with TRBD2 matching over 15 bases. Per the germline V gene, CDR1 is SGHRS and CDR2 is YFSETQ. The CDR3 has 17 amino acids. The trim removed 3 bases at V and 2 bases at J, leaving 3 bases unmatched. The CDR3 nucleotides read TGCGCCAGCAGCTGGGGACTAGCGGGAGGAGCCTACAATGAGCAGTTCTTC. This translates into CASSWGLAGGAYNEQFF. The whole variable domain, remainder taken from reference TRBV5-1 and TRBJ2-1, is KAGVTQTPRYLIKTRGQQVTLSCSPISGHRSVSWYQQTPGQGLQFLFEYFSETQRNKGNFPGRFSGRQFSNSRSEMNVSTLELGDSALYLCASSWGLAGGAYNEQFFGPGTRLTVL.

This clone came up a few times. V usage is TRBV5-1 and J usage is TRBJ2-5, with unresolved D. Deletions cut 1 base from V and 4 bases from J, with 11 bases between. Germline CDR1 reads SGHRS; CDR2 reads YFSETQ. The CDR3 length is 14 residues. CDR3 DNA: TGCGCCAGCAGCTTGACGGCTAGAGGAGAGACCCAGTACTTC. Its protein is CASSLTARGETQYF.

The CDR3 protein is CASSEDLSYTGELFF. The CDR3 DNA reads TGTGCCAGCAGTGAAGATCTCTCCTACACCGGGGAGCTGTTTTTT. The rearrangement joins TRBV6-1 to TRBJ2-2; no clear D. Germline CDR1 is MNHNS and CDR2 is SASEGT. This CDR3 comprises 15 residues. V gave up 1 base and J gave up 3 bases, with 9 bases separating them.

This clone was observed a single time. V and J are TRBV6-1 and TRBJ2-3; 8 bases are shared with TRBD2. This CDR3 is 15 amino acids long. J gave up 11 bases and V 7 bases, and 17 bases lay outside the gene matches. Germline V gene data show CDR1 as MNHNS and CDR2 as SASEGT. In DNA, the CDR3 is TGTGCCAGCATTCCCGGGGGGGCCCCTCCATATCTGCAGTATTTT. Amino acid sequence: CASIPGGAPPYLQYF.

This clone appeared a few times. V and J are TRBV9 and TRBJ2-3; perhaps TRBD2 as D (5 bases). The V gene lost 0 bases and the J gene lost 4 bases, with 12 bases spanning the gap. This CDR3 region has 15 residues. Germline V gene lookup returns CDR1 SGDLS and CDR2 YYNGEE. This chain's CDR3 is CASSVGASSADTQYF. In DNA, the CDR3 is TGTGCCAGCAGCGTAGGGGCTAGCAGCGCAGATACGCAGTATTTT.

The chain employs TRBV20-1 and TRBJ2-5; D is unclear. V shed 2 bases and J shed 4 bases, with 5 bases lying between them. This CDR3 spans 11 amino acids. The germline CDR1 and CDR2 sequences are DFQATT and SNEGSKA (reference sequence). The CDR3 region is CSARPLETQYF. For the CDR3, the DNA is TGCAGTGCTAGACCCTTAGAGACCCAGTACTTC.

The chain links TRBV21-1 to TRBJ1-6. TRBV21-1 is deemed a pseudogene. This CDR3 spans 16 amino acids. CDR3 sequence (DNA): TGTGCCAGCAGCCATTATATGAGCTCCTATAATTCACCCCTCCACTTT. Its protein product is CASSHYMSSYNSPLHF.

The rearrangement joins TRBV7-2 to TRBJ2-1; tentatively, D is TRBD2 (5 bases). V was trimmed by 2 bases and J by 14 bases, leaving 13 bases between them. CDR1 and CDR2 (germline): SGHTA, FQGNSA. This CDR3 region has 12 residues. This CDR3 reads CASSLTDWLEFF. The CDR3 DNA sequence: TGTGCCAGCAGCTTAACGGACTGGTTGGAGTTCTTC.

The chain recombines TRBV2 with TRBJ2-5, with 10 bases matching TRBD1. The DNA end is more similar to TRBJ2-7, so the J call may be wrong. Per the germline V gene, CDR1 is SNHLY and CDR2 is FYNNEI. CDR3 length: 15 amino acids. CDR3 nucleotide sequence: TGTGCCAGCAGTGGGGGACAGGGGCTGACCTACGAGCAGTACTTC. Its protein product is CASSGGQGLTYEQYF.

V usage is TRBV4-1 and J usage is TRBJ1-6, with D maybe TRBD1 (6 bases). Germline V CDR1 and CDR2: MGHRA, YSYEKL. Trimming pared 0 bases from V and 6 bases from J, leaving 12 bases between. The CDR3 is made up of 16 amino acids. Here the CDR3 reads CASSQDHRAGNSPLHF. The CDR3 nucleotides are TGCGCCAGCAGCCAAGATCACAGGGCGGGTAATTCACCCCTCCACTTT.

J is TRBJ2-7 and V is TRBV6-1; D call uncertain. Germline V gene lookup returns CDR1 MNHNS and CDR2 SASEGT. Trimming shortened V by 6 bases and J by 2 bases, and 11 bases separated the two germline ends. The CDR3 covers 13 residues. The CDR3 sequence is CASSSHRAYEQYF. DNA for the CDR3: TGTGCCAGCAGCTCGCACAGAGCCTACGAGCAGTACTTC.

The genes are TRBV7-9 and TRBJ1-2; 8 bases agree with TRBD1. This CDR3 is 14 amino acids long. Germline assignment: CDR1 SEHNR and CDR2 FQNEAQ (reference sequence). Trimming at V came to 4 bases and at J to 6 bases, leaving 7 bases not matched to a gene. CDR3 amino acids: CASSSGQGKNGYTF. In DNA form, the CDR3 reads TGTGCCAGCAGCTCAGGACAGGGCAAGAATGGCTACACCTTC.

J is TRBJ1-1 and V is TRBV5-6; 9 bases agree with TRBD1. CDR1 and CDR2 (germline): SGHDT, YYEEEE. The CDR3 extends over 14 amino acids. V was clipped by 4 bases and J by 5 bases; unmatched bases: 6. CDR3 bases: TGTGCCAGCAGCCCGACAGGGGGAAGAACTGAAGCTTTCTTT. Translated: CASSPTGGRTEAFF.

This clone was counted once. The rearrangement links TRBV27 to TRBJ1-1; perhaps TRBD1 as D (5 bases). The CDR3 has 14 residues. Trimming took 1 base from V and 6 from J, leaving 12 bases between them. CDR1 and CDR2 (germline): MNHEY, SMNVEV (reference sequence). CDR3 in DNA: TGTGCCAGCAGTTTATACCGGGGGTTAGCTGAAGCTTTCTTT. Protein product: CASSLYRGLAEAFF.

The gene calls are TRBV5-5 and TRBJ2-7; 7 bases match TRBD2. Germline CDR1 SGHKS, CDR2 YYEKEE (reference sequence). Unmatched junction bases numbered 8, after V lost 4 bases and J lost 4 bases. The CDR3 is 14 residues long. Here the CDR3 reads CASSPRTREYEQYF. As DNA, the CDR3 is TGTGCCAGCAGCCCTAGGACTAGGGAATACGAGCAGTACTTC.

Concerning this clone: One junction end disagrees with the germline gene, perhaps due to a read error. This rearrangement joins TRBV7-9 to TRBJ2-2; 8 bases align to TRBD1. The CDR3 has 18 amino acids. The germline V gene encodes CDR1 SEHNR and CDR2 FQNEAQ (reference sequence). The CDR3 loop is CSSSLADRAIEGTGELFF. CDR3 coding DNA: TGTTCCAGCAGCTTAGCGGACAGGGCGATCGAGGGCACCGGGGAGCTGTTTTTT.

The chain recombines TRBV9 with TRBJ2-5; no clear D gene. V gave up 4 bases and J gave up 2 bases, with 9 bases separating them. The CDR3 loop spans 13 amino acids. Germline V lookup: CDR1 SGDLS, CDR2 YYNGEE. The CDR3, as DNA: TGTGCCAGCAGCCTACCAAATCAAGAGACCCAGTACTTC. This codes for CASSLPNQETQYF.

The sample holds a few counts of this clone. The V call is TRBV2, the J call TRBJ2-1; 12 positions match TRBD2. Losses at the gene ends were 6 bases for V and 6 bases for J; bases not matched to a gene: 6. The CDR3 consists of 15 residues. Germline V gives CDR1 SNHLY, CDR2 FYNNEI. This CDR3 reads CASSNGLAGINEQFF. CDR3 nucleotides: TGTGCCAGCAGCAACGGACTAGCGGGGATCAATGAGCAGTTCTTC. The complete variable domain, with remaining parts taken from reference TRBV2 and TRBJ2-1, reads EPEVTQTPSHQVTQMGQEVILRCVPISNHLYFYWYRQILGQKVEFLVSFYNNEISEKSEIFDDQFSVERPDGSNFTLKIRSTKLEDSAMYFCASSNGLAGINEQFFGPGTRLTVL.